The present T cell receptor (beta chain) was sequenced within a study of blood T cell repertoires in COVID-19. Study-level background: Samples representing acute and convalescent COVID-19 were sourced from the United States, Italy and Spain.

The method was immunoSEQ multiplex PCR; TCRdb's version includes in-frame clones alone and lacks a portion of them. The sample yields more than 150,000 clones, over 70% seen once. In assigning cohorts, the study relied on participant-reported clinical history. Deletions cut 1 base from V and 2 bases from J, with 15 bases between. Looked up from germline, CDR1 is LGHNA and CDR2 is YNFKEQ. The length of the CDR3 is 17 residues. This clone was seen once. This sequence originates from a man between 60 and 75 years old who had been exposed to COVID-19. Input material: PBMCs or T cells enriched from blood (not recorded which). The rearrangement joins TRBV4-2 to TRBJ2-4; weak D call: TRBD2 (6 bases). CDR3 loop: CASSQVQREKSKNIQYF. CDR3 DNA: TGTGCCAGCAGCCAAGTTCAACGGGAGAAATCCAAAAACATTCAGTACTTC.